This T cell receptor (beta chain) was sequenced during a study of control samples from healthy donors and cancer patients. Generated by immunoSEQ multiplex PCR, the TCRdb table keeps only in-frame clones and is missing some. The sample includes 170,000 or so clones, 80% to 95% of them seen just once. The clonotype was recovered from a woman aged 40 to 50 in good health. The material sequenced was blood.

CDR3 amino acids: CASSLPPGQGSETQYF. DNA of the CDR3: TGTGCCAGCAGCTTACCCCCGGGACAGGGGTCGGAGACCCAGTACTTC. The genes are TRBV5-4 and TRBJ2-5; 10 bases map to TRBD1. The CDR3 spans 16 residues. The V segment lost 2 bases and the J segment 5 bases; nucleotides outside the gene matches: 9. CDR1 is SGHNT and CDR2 is YYREEE in the germline V gene (reference sequence). Supplemented by reference TRBV5-4 and TRBJ2-5, the full variable domain reads ETGVTQSPTHLIKTRGQQVTLRCSSQSGHNTVSWYQQALGQGPQFIFQYYREEENGRGNFPPRFSGLQFPNYSSELNVNALELDDSALYLCASSLPPGQGSETQYFGPGTRLLVL.